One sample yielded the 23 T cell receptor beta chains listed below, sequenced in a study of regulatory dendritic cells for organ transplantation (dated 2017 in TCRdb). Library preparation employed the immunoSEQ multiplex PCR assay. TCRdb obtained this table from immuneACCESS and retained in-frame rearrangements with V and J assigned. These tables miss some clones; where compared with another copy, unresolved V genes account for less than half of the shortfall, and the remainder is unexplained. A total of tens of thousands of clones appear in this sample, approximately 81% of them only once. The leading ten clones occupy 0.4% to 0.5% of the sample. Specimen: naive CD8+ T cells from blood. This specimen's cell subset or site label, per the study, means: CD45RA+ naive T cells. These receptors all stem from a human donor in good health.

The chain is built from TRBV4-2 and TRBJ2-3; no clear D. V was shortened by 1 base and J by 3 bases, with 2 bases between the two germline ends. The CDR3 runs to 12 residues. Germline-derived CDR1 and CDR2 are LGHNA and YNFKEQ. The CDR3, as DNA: TGTGCCAGCAGCCAAGCTACAGATACGCAGTATTTT. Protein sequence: CASSQATDTQYF.

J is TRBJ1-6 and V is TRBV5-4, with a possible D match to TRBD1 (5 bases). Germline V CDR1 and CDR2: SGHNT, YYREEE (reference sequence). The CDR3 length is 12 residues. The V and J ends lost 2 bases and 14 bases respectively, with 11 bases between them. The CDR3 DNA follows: TGTGCCAGCAGCTTACGTCGGGGGGCCCTCCACTTT. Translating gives CASSLRRGALHF.

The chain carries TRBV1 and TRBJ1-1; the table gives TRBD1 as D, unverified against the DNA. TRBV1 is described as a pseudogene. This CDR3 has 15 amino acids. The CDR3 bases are TGCACCAGCAGCCAAAAGCCAGGCGAGAACACTGAAGCTTTCTTT. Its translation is CTSSQKPGENTEAFF.

In nucleotides, the CDR3 is TGTGCCAGTAGTATTGTCCTCCGGCGGCGCTCTGGAAACACCATATATTTT. Its protein is CASSIVLRRRSGNTIYF. The V and J genes are TRBV19 and TRBJ1-3; D gene ambiguous. This CDR3 spans 17 amino acids. V was clipped by 3 bases and J by 0 bases, with 15 bases between them. Germline values: CDR1 LNHDA, CDR2 SQIVND (reference sequence).

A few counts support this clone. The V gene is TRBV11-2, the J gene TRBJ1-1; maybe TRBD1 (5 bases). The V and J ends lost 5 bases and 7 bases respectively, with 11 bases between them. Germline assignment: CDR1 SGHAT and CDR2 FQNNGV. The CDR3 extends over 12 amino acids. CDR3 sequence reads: CASSRSGGEAFF. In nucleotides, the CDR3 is TGTGCCAGCAGCCGTTCCGGGGGTGAAGCTTTCTTT. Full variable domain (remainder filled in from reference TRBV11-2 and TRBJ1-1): EAGVAQSPRYKIIEKRQSVAFWCNPISGHATLYWYQQILGQGPKLLIQFQNNGVVDDSQLPKDRFSAERLKGVDSTLKIQPAKLEDSAVYLCASSRSGGEAFFGQGTRLTVV.

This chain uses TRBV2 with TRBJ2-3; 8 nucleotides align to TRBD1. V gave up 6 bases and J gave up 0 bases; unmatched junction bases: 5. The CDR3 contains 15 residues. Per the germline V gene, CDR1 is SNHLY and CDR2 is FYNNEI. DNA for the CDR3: TGTGCCAGCAGCCCCGGGACAGGTAGCACAGATACGCAGTATTTT. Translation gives CASSPGTGSTDTQYF.

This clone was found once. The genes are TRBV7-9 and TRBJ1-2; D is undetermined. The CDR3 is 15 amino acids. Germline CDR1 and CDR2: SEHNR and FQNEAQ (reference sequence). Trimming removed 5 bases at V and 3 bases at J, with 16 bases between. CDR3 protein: CASSPPGKRDYGYTF. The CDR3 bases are TGTGCCAGCAGCCCCCCGGGAAAAAGGGACTATGGCTACACCTTC.

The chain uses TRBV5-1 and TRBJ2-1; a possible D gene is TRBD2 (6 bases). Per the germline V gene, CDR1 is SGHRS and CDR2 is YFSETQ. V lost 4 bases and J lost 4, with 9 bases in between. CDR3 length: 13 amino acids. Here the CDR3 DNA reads TGCGCCAGCAGCGCGGGAAAATACAATGAGCAGTTCTTC. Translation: CASSAGKYNEQFF.

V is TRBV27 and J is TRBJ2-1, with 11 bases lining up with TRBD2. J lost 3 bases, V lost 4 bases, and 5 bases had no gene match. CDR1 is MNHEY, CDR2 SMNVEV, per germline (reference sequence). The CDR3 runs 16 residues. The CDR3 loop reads CASSSGTSGLYNEQFF. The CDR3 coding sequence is TGTGCCAGCAGTTCCGGGACTAGCGGCCTCTACAATGAGCAGTTCTTC.

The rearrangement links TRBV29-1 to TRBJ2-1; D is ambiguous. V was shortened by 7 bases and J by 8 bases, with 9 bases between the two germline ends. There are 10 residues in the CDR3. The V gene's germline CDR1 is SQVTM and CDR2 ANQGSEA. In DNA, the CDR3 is TGCAGCGGCGCGTACGATGAGCAGTTCTTC. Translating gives CSGAYDEQFF.

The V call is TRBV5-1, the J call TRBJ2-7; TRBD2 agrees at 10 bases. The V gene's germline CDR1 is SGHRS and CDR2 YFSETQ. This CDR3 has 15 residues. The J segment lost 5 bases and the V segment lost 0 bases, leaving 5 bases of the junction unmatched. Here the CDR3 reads CASSLVASGGNEQYF. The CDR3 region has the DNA TGCGCCAGCAGCTTGGTTGCTAGCGGGGGCAACGAGCAGTACTTC.

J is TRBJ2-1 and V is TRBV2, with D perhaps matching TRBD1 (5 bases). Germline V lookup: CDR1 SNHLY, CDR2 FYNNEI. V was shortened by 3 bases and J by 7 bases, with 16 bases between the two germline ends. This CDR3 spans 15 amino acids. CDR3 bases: TGTGCCAGCAGTGATGTTAGATCCCCAGGGAATGAGCAGTTCTTC. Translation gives CASSDVRSPGNEQFF. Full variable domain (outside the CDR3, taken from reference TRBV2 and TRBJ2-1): EPEVTQTPSHQVTQMGQEVILRCVPISNHLYFYWYRQILGQKVEFLVSFYNNEISEKSEIFDDQFSVERPDGSNFTLKIRSTKLEDSAMYFCASSDVRSPGNEQFFGPGTRLTVL.

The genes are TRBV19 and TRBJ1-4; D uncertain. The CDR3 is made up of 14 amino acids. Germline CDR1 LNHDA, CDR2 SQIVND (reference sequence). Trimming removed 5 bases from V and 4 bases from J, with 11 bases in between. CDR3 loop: CASSVYGDNEKLFF. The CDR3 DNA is TGTGCCAGTAGTGTTTACGGGGATAATGAAAAACTGTTTTTT.

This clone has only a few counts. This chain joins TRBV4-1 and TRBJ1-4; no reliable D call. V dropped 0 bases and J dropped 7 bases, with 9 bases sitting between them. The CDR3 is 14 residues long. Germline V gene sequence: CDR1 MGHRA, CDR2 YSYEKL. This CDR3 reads CASSQDGHAEKLFF. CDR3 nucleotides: TGCGCCAGCAGCCAAGATGGGCATGCTGAAAAACTGTTTTTT.

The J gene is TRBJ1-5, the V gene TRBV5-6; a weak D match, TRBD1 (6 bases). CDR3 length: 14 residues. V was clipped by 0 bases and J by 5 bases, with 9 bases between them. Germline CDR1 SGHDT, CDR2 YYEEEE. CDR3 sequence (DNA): TGTGCCAGCAGCTTGGGCAGGGGTTATCAGCCCCAGCATTTT. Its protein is CASSLGRGYQPQHF.

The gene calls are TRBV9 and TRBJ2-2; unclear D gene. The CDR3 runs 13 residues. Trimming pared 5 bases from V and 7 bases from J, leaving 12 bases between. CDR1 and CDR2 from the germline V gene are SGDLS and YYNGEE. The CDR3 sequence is CASRALDGGELFF. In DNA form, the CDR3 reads TGTGCCAGCAGGGCCCTCGATGGCGGGGAGCTGTTTTTT.

The CDR3 nucleotides are TGTGCCAGCAGTACAGACGGGGGGCAGGTCGATGAGCAGTTCTTC. Translation gives CASSTDGGQVDEQFF. J is TRBJ2-1 and V is TRBV27; D perhaps matches TRBD2 (7 bases). Germline V gene sequence: CDR1 MNHEY, CDR2 SMNVEV (reference sequence). Deletions cut 5 bases from V and 8 bases from J, with 19 bases between. The CDR3 is 15 amino acids.

In DNA, the CDR3 is TGTGCCAGTAGTATGGGGAGGGACACAATGAGGGAGACCCAGTACTTC. Protein: CASSMGRDTMRETQYF. The chain combines TRBV19 with TRBJ2-5, with D perhaps TRBD2 (7 bases). The CDR3 contains 16 residues. Germline V gives CDR1 LNHDA, CDR2 SQIVND (reference sequence). V was shortened by 3 bases and J by 5 bases, with 19 bases between the two germline ends. Together with reference TRBV19 and TRBJ2-5, the CDR3 gives the full variable domain: DGGITQSPKYLFRKEGQNVTLSCEQNLNHDAMYWYRQDPGQGLRLIYYSQIVNDFQKGDIAEGYSVSREKKESFPLTVTSAQKNPTAFYLCASSMGRDTMRETQYFGPGTRLLVL.

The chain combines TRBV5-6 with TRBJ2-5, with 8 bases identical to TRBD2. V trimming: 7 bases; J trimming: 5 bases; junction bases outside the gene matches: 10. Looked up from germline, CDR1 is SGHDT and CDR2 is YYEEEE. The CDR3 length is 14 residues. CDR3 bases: TGTGCCAGCTACCCGCGGGGGGCCGTGGAGACCCAGTACTTC. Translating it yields CASYPRGAVETQYF.

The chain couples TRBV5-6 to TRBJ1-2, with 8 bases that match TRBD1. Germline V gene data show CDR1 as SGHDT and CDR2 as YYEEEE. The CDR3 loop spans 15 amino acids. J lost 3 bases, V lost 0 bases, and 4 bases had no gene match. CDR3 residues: CASSLDPTGDYGYTF. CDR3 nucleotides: TGTGCCAGCAGCTTGGATCCGACAGGGGACTATGGCTACACCTTC.

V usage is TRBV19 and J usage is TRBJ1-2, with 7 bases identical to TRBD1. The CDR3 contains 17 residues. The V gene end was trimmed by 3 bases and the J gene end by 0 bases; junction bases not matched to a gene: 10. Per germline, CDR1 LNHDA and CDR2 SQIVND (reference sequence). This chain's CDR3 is CASSIYRTGLANYGYTF. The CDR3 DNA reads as TGTGCCAGTAGTATTTATCGGACAGGCCTTGCTAACTATGGCTACACCTTC.

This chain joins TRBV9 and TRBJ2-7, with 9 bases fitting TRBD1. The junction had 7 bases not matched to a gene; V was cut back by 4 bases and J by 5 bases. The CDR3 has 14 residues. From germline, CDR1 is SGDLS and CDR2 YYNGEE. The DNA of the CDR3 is TGTGCCAGCAGCCTCCGGGACAGGGTTAACGAGCAGTACTTC. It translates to CASSLRDRVNEQYF.

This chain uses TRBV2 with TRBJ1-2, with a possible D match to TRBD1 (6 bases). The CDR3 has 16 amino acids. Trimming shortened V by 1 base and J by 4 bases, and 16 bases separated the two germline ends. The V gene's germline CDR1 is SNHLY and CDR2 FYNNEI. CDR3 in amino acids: CASSEEKNGGSYGYTF. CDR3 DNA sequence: TGTGCCAGCAGTGAAGAGAAAAATGGGGGCAGCTATGGCTACACCTTC.